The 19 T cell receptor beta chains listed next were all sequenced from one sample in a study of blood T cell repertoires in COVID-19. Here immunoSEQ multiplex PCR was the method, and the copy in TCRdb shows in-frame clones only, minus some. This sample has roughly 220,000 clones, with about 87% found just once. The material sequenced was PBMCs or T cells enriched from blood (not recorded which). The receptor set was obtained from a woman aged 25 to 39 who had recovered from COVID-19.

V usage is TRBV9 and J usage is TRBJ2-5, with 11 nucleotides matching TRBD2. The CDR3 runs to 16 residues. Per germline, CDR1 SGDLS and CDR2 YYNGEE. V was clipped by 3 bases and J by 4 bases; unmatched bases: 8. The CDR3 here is CASSGIAGGPRETQYF. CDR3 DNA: TGTGCCAGCAGCGGCATAGCGGGGGGGCCACGAGAGACCCAGTACTTC.

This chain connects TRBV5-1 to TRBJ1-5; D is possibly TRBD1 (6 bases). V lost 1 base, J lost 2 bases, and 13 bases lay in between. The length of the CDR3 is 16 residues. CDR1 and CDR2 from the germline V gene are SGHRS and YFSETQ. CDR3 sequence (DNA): TGCGCCAGCAGCTTGACCCCAGGGGCTGGCAATCAGCCCCAGCATTTT. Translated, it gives CASSLTPGAGNQPQHF.

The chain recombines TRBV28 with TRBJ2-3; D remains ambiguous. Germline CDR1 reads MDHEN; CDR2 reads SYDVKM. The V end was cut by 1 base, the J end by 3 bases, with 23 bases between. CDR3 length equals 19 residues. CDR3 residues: CASSLFSFVGGSKTDTQYF. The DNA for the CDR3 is TGTGCCAGCAGTTTATTTTCGTTCGTTGGTGGCAGTAAAACAGATACGCAGTATTTT.

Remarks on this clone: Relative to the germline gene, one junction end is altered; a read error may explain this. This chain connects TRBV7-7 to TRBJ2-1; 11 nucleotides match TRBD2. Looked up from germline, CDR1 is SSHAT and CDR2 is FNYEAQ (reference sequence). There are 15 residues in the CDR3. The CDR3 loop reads CASSTGLAENNEQFF. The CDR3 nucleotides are TGTGCTAGCAGCACGGGACTAGCGGAGAACAATGAGCAGTTCTTC.

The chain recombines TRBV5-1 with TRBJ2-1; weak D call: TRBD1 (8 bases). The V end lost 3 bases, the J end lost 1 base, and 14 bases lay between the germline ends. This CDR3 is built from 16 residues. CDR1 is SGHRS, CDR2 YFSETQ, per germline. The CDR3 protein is CASSWTGRGSYNEQFF. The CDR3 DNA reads TGCGCCAGCAGCTGGACAGGGAGGGGGTCCTACAATGAGCAGTTCTTC.

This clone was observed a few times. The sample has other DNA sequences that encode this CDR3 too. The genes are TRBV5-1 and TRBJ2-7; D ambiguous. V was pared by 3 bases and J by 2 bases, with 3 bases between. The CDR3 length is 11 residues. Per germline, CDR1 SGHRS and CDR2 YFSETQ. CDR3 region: CASSSAYEQYF. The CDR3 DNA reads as TGCGCCAGCAGCTCCGCCTACGAGCAGTACTTC.

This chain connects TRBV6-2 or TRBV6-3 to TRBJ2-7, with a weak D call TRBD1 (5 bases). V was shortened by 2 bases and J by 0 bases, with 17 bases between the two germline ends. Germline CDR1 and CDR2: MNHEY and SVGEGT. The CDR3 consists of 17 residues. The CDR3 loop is CASSYPTDRVRSYEQYF. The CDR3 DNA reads TGTGCCAGCAGTTACCCGACAGACCGGGTGCGCTCCTACGAGCAGTACTTC.

The CDR3 DNA reads as TGTGCCAGTAGTGTTACAGGGGTCGGCACTTATGGCTACACCTTC. It specifies CASSVTGVGTYGYTF. V gene TRBV19 combines with J gene TRBJ1-2; 7 nucleotides align to TRBD1. Looked up from germline, CDR1 is LNHDA and CDR2 is SQIVND (reference sequence). The V gene end was trimmed by 5 bases and the J gene end by 5 bases; junction bases not matched to a gene: 11. This CDR3 is 15 amino acids long.

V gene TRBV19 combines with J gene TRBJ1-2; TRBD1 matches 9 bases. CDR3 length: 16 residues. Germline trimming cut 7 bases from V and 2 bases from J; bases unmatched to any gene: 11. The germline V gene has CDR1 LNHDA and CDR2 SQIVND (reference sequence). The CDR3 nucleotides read TGTGCCAGTACCAGGGGCGGGACAGGGCCGAACTATGGCTACACCTTC. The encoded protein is CASTRGGTGPNYGYTF.

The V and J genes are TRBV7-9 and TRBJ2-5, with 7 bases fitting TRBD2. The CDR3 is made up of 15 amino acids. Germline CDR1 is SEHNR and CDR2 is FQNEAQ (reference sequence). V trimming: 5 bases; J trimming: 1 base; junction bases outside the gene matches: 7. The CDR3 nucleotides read TGTGCCAGCAGCAACCCTAGCGGCCTCCAAGAGACCCAGTACTTC. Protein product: CASSNPSGLQETQYF.

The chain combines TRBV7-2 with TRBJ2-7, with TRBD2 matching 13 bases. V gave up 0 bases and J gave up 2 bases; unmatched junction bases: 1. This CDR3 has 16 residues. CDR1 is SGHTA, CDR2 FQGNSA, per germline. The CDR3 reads CASSLAGLAGAYEQYF. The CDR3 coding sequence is TGTGCCAGCAGCTTAGCCGGACTAGCGGGGGCCTACGAGCAGTACTTC. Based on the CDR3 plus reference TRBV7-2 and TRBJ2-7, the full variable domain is GAGVSQSPSNKVTEKGKDVELRCDPISGHTALYWYRQSLGQGLEFLIYFQGNSAPDKSGLPSDRFSAERTGGSVSTLTIQRTQQEDSAVYLCASSLAGLAGAYEQYFGPGTRLTVT.

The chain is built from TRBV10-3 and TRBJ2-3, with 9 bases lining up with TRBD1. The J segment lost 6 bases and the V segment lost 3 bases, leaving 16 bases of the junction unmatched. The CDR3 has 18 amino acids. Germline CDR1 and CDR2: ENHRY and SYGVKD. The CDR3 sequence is CAISERRGQGAGSDTQYF. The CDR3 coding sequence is TGTGCCATCAGTGAAAGAAGGGGACAGGGTGCTGGGTCGGATACGCAGTATTTT.

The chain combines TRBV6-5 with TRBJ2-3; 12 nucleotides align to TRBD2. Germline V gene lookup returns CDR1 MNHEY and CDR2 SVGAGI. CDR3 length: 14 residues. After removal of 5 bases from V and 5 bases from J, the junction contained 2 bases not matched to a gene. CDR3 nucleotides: TGTGCCAGCAGTCTAGCGGGGGGGCGAGATACGCAGTATTTT. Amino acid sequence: CASSLAGGRDTQYF.

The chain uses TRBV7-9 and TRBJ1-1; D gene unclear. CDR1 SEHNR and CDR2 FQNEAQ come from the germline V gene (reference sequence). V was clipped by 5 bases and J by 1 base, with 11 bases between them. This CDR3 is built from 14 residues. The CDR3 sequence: CASSLNGGNTEAFF. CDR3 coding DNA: TGTGCCAGCAGCCTCAATGGAGGGAACACTGAAGCTTTCTTT.

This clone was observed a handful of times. The CDR3 DNA is TGTGCCAGCAGTTCGTTAGGAGTCTCTGGGGCCAACGTCCTGACTTTC. It is translated as CASSSLGVSGANVLTF. The chain joins TRBV6-2 or TRBV6-3 to TRBJ2-6; D is ambiguous. The V gene's germline CDR1 is MNHEY and CDR2 SVGEGT. Trimming pared 4 bases from V and 0 bases from J, leaving 10 bases between. This CDR3 spans 16 amino acids.

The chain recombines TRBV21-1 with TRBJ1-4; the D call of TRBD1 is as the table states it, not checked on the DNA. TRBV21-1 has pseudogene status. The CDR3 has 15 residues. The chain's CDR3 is CASSKAGGLSEKLFF. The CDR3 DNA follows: TGTGCCAGCAGCAAAGCAGGGGGTCTCAGTGAAAAACTGTTTTTT.

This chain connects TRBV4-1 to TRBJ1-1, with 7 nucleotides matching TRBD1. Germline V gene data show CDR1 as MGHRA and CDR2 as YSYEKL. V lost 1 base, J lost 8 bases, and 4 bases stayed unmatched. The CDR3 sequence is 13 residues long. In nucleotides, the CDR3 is TGCGCCAGCAGCCAAGCCGCAGGGGGAGAAGCTTTCTTT. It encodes CASSQAAGGEAFF.

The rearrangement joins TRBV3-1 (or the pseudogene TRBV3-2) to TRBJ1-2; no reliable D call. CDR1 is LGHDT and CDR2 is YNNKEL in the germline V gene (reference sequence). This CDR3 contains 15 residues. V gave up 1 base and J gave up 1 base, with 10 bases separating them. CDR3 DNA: TGTGCCAGCAGCCAAGGAGGCCGTTTTAACTATGGCTACACCTTC. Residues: CASSQGGRFNYGYTF.

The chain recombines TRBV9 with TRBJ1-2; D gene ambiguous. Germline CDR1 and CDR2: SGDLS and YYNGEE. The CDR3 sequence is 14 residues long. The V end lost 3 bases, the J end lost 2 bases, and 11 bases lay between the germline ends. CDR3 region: CASSGSGENYGYTF. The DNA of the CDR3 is TGTGCCAGCAGCGGCTCTGGGGAGAACTATGGCTACACCTTC.